The 2 T cell receptor beta chains reported below all come from one sample, sequenced in a study of memory CD4+ T cells and cytomegalovirus serostatus. TCRdb's copy holds only in-frame clones and misses some; the assay was immunoSEQ multiplex PCR. The table lists around 88,000 clones, over 70% of them singletons. The sort gate was single viable CD3+CD4+CD8-CD45RO+ cells for memory CD4+ T cells. The sequenced sample was memory CD4+ T cells from blood. The receptors were gathered from an adult in good health and CMV-seropositive.

The gene calls are TRBV28 and TRBJ2-1; TRBD2 aligns across 8 bases. The CDR3 consists of 15 residues. The germline V gene encodes CDR1 MDHEN and CDR2 SYDVKM. With V trimmed by 6 bases and J by 7 bases, 11 bases remained unmatched. Here the CDR3 DNA reads TGTGCCAGCAGCCAAGCCGGGAGGGCCTGGAATGAGCAGTTCTTC. Translation gives CASSQAGRAWNEQFF.

The chain combines TRBV20-1 with TRBJ2-5; D not resolved. From germline, CDR1 is DFQATT and CDR2 SNEGSKA (reference sequence). The CDR3 totals 11 residues. The V and J ends lost 4 bases and 7 bases respectively, with 10 bases between them. CDR3 in amino acids: CSATLTGTQYF. In DNA, the CDR3 is TGCAGTGCTACGCTTACTGGGACCCAGTACTTC.